This T cell receptor (beta chain) was identified during a study of tissue T cells after allogeneic stem cell transplantation (dated by TCRdb to 2021 to 2024). As for the study more broadly: TCR beta repertoires were profiled across many tissues obtained from research autopsies of patients with and without GVHD, as well as in mouse models of GVHD. The human arm was conducted as a prospective observational study, and neither blinding nor randomization was performed. Overall study results and their limits: Blood and spleen T cells captured only a limited portion of the TCR repertoire detected in tissues, in both patients and mice. The study did not determine which tissue TCRs were alloreactive or antigen-specific, and some clones might have been persisting host cells. Within patients, how anatomically similar tissues were was a major factor shaping TCR repertoire composition, regardless of disease or transplant status. The patient cohort was small and varied clinically, and sampling depth was recognized as a limitation. Not many T cell clones showed up in more than one patient, yet clustering based on motifs uncovered repertoire signatures that were shared across patients in a tissue-specific way.

V lost 2 bases and J lost 1 base; the stretch between them is 11 bases long. The CDR3 starts with the cysteine, ends with the phenylalanine, and has 15 residues. Only the CDR3 bases that were read are kept: 42 of them, in frame from base 1. For CDR1 and CDR2, the germline V gene (reference sequence) lists LGHNA and YNLKQL. Comment on this clone: Its antigen is not yet known. Gene designations and germline sequences in this entry are those of the mouse. The read ends 1 residue before the CDR3 terminus; that terminus is restored from the germline J gene.

Library method: the immunoSEQ multiplex PCR assay. Adaptive Biotechnologies performed the TCRbeta CDR3 sequencing at survey depth and reported CDR3 sequences, V/J genes, productive frequency and template counts. TCR beta CDR3 regions were amplified from genomic DNA instead of RNA. Turning to the authors' computational methods: Jensen-Shannon divergence served to quantify pairwise repertoire overlap between tissues, with 0 meaning identical and 1 meaning complete divergence. Based on pairwise JSD values, tissues were grouped by single-linkage agglomerative hierarchical clustering, and the results were shown as dendrograms. All patient samples were analyzed with GLIPH2 using simulation_depth 1000, kmer_min_depth 3 and cdr3_length_cutoff 8, and only groups containing more than two unique CDR3s were kept. A standardized tissue-overlap score was calculated by extrapolating Jaccard GLIPH-group overlap across patients to a standard repertoire size of 1000 clones. Associations of diversity with clinical or experimental variables used linear mixed-effect models with tissue fixed effects and individual random effects. As stored in TCRdb, this immuneACCESS dataset retains in-frame rearrangements with V and J assigned. A fraction of the clones does not appear; measured against another copy, unresolved V genes explain less than half of the discrepancy, and the remainder lacks a known reason. V, J and clone size were drawn from that table, and D and trimming were deduced from the DNA. The sample data list 20,000 to 25,000 clones, and 69% of these were observed just once. The ten largest clones represent roughly 0.38% of the sample.

The sample consisted of blood. The TCR comes from a female BALB/c mouse in good health. The MHC haplotype carried by mice of this strain is H2-d. This chain is built from TRBV5 and TRBJ1-1; the D segment could be TRBD1, given 6 matching bases. Incomplete CDR3 DNA: TGTGCCAGCAGCCAAATACAGGGATTAAACACAGAAGTCTTC. This translates into CASSQIQGLNTEVF. The whole CDR3 region reads CASSQIQGLNTEVFF.